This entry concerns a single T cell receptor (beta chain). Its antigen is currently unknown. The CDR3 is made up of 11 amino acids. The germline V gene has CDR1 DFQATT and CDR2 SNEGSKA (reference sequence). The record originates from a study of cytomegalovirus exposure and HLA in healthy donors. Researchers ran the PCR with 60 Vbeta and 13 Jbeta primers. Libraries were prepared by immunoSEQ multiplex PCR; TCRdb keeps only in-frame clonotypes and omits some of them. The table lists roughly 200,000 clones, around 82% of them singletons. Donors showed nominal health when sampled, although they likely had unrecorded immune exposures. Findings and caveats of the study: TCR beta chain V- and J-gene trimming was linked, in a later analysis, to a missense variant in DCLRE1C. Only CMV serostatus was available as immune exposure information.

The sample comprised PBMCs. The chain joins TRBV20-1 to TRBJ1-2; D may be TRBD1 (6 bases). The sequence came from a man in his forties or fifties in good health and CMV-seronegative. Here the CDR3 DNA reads TGCAGCGTGGACAGTCTGAATGGCTACACCTTC. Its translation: CSVDSLNGYTF.